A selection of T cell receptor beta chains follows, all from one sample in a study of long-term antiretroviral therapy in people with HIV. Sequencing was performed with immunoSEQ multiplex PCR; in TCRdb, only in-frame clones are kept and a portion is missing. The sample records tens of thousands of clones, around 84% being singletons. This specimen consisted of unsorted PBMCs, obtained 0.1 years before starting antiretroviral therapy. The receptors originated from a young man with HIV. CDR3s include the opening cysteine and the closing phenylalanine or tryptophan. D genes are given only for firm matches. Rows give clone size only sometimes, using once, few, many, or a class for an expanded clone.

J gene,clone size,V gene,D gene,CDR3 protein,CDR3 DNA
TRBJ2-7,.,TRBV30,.,CAWSADRPGQYF,TGTGCCTGGAGTGCGGACAGACCAGGGCAGTACTTC
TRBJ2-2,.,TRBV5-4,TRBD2,CASSLDFSGGANTGELFF,TGTGCCAGCAGCTTGGACTTTAGCGGGGGAGCGAACACCGGGGAGCTGTTTTTT
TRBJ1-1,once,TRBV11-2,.,CASSPGQNTEAFF,TGTGCCAGCAGCCCAGGACAGAACACTGAAGCTTTCTTT
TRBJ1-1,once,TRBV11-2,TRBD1,CASSPQGQLNTEAFF,TGTGCCAGCAGCCCGCAGGGACAGTTGAACACTGAAGCTTTCTTT
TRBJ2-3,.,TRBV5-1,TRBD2,CASSLGKGLAGTDTQYF,TGCGCCAGCAGCTTAGGGAAGGGACTAGCGGGGACAGATACGCAGTATTTT
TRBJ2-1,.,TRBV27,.,CASSLPSYNEQFF,TGTGCCAGCAGTCTCCCATCCTACAATGAGCAGTTCTTC
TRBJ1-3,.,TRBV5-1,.,CASSLGDTSSGNTIYF,TGCGCCAGCAGCTTGGGGGACACCAGCTCTGGAAACACCATATATTTT
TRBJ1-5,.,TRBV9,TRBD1,CASSVGRAGGAWQPQHF,TGTGCCAGCAGCGTAGGGCGGGCAGGGGGCGCCTGGCAGCCCCAGCATTTT
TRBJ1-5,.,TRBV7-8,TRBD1,CASSLEGARPQHF,TGTGCCAGCAGCTTAGAGGGGGCGAGGCCCCAGCATTTT
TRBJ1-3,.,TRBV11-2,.,CASSPFQDTIYF,TGTGCCAGCAGCCCCTTCCAGGACACCATATATTTT
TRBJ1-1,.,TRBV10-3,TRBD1,CAISEGTGGVSSAFF,TGTGCCATCAGTGAGGGGACAGGGGGGGTATCCTCGGCTTTCTTT
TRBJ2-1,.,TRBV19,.,CASSISAGSSYNEQFF,TGTGCCAGTAGTATCAGCGCGGGGAGCTCCTACAATGAGCAGTTCTTC
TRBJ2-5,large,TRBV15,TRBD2,CATSSIAGETQYF,TGTGCCACCAGCAGTATAGCGGGAGAGACCCAGTACTTC
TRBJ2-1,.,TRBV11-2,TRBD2,CASNGGSFYNEQFF,TGTGCCAGCAACGGCGGGAGCTTTTACAATGAGCAGTTCTTC
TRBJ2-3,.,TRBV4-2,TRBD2,CASSPAAGGGGADTQYF,TGTGCCAGCAGCCCAGCGGCCGGGGGGGGAGGCGCAGATACGCAGTATTTT
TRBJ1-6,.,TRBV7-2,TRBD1,CASSLASGTGIGSPLHF,TGTGCCAGCAGCTTAGCATCCGGGACAGGGATAGGATCACCCCTCCACTTT
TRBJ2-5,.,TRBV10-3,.,CAISDTGKETQYF,TGTGCCATCAGTGACACAGGGAAAGAGACCCAGTACTTC
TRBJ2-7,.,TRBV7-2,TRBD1,CASSSGTGEYEQYF,TGTGCCAGCAGCTCCGGGACAGGAGAATACGAGCAGTACTTC
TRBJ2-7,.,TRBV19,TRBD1,CASSRQGLGEQYF,TGTGCCAGTAGTCGACAGGGTTTGGGAGAGCAGTACTTC
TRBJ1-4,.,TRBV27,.,CASSFWGGDEKLFF,TGTGCCAGCAGTTTCTGGGGAGGGGATGAAAAACTGTTTTTT
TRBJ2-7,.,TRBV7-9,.,CASSGDGEQYF,TGTGCCAGCAGCGGGGACGGCGAGCAGTACTTC
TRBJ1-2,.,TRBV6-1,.,CASTPRRQGYGYTF,TGTGCCAGCACCCCCAGAAGGCAGGGCTATGGCTACACCTTC
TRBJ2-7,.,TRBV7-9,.,CASSLVGWEQYF,TGTGCCAGCAGCTTAGTGGGGTGGGAGCAGTACTTC
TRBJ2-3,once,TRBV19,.,CASSVQAGADTQYF,TGTGCCAGTAGTGTCCAGGCAGGGGCGGATACGCAGTATTTT
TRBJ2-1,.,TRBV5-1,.,CASSLGNNEQFF,TGCGCCAGCAGCCTGGGAAACAATGAGCAGTTCTTC
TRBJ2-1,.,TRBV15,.,CATSAPYNEQFF,TGTGCCACCAGCGCCCCCTACAATGAGCAGTTCTTC
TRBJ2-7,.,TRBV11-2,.,CASSLGNTGRGPYEQYF,TGTGCCAGCAGCTTAGGAAATACAGGGAGAGGACCTTACGAGCAGTACTTC
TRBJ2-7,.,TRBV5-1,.,CASSRAPGDFYEQYF,TGCGCCAGCAGTCGGGCCCCAGGTGACTTCTACGAGCAGTACTTC
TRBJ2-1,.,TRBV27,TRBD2,CASSLYAGGSNEQFF,TGTGCCAGCAGTTTATACGCGGGAGGGTCTAATGAGCAGTTCTTC
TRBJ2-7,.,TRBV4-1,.,CASSQDPPGRATYEQYF,TGCGCCAGCAGCCAAGACCCCCCGGGACGGGCAACTTACGAGCAGTACTTC